This TCR beta chain was found in a study of control samples from healthy donors and cancer patients. Trimming stripped 2 bases from V and 1 base from J, with 16 bases between. The CDR3 totals 17 residues. Germline lookup yields CDR1 ENHRY and CDR2 SYGVKD. This clone was found a few times. Profiling relied on immunoSEQ multiplex PCR, and the TCRdb table lists in-frame clones only, not all of them. Of about 140,000 clones listed, more than 90% were seen once; the top ten hold approximately 11%. The J gene is TRBJ2-3, the V gene TRBV10-3; no clear D. This clonotype was obtained from a man aged 30 to 45 in good health. Material for sequencing was blood. Here the CDR3 reads CAISEGEPEVGTDTQYF. Here the CDR3 DNA reads TGTGCCATCAGTGAGGGGGAACCTGAGGTAGGCACAGATACGCAGTATTTT.